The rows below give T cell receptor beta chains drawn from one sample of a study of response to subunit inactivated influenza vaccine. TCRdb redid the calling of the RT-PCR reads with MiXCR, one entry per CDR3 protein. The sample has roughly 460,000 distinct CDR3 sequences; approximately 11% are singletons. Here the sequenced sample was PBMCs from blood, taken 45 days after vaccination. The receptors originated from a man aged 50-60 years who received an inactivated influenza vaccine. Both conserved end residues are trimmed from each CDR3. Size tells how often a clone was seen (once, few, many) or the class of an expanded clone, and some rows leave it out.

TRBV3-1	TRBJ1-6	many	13	ASSPTETDNSPLH
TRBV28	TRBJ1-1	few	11	ASSFGLGAEAF
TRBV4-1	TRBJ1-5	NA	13	ASSQEAYSNQPQH
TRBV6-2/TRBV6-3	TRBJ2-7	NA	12	ASSAQGGGYEQY
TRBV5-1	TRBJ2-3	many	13	ASSLGGGASDTQY
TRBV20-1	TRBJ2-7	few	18	SARRTLPGQGIPSAGEQY
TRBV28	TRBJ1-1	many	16	ASTSGLPDPYTNTEAF
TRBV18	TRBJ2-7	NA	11	ASTWGQSYEQY
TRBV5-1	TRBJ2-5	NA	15	ASSLGLAGDLQETQY
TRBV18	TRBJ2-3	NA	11	ASAAGITDTQY
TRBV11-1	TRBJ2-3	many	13	ASSLGGLDPDTQY
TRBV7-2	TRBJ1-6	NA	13	VSRMGLAGNSPLH
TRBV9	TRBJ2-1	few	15	ASSDDSGLAYYNEQF
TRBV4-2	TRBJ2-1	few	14	ASSQELIGIYNEQF
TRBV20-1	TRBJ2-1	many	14	SARVGLPQNRVEQF
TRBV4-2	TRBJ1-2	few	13	ASSQEDRGVYGYT
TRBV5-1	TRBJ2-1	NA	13	ASSATSGGRDEQF
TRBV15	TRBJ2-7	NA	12	ATRMDRGGYEQY
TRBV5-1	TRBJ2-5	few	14	ASSPMRQGAPETQY
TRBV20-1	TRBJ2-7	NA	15	SARFGTSGSPSYEQY
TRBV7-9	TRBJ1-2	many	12	ASSSSGTAYGYT
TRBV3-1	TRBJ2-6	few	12	ASSSEWGANVLT
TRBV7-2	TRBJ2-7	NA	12	ASSLEGIRNEQY
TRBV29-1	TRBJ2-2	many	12	SAEVRTNTGELF
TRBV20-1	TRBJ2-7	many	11	SAVPGDLYEQY
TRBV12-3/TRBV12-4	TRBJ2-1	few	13	ASSLEKRGRNEQF
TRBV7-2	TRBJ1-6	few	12	ASSPQGSNSPLH
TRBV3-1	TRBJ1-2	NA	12	ASSQSGTTGGYT
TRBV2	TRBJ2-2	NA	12	ASSDRGNTGELF
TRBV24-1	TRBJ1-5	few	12	ATSVQNSNQPQH
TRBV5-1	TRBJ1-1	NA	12	ASRAAATNTEAF
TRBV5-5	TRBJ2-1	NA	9	AMGPGLKQF
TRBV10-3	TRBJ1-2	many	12	AISESRRQDGYT
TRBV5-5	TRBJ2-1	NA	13	ASSRLAGGHREQF
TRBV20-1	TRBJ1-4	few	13	SAREGTGGWEKLF
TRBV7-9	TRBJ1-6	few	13	ASNLARTENSPLH
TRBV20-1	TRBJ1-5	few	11	SARLAGNQPQH
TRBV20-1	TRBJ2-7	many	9	SALRGYEQY
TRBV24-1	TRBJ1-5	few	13	ATSQEGNSNQPQH
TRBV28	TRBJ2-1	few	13	ATRTSGTLYNEQF
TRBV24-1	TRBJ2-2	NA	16	ATSDWGGDRGVTGELF
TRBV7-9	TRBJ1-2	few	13	ASSSWDGANYGYT
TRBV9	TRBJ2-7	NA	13	ASSVGTGPSYEQY
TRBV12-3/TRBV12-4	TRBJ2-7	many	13	ASSREASGSYEQY
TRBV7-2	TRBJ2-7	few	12	ASTGTSGVYEQY
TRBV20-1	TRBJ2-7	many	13	SASDGTSGRYEQY
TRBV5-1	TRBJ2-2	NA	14	ASSLGQGLETGELF
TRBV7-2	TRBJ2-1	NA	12	ASSLEGGVGEQF
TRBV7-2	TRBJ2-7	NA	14	ASRFTASGATYEQY
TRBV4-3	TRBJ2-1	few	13	ASSLGLAKYNEQF
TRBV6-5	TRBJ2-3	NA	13	ASSYTTGHTDTQY
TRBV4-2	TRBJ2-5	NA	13	ASSPRTGRGETQY
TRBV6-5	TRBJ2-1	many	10	ASRSGGYEQF